This T cell receptor beta chain was profiled in a study of beta chain features in type 1 diabetes (dated by TCRdb to between 2017 and 2018). Concerning the study at large: Mean age, gender distribution, total cell number and subset yield did not differ between patients and healthy donors. A total of under 120,000,000 sorted cells were examined across all samples, and RNA yield correlated strongly with the number of cells per subset. In the study, recently diagnosed type 1 diabetes patients and matched healthy donors were compared on the TCRB repertoires of their sorted circulating CD4+ T cell subsets. Whereas all 30 or so donors provided naive and central memory subsets, regulatory and stem cell-like memory subsets were isolated from just 8 patients and about 8 healthy donors. Overall results and qualifications from the work: At VDJ recombination sites, type 1 diabetes patients had fewer insertions and more deleted nucleotides, which implies abnormalities in thymic rearrangement. PCR might favor shorter templates, but patient and control samples were amplified and corrected together, so any skew would affect both groups equally. Only small numbers of individuals were included in the HLA sub-analyses, which left unresolved whether HLA type had any influence on TCRB rearrangement. Type 1 diabetes patients showed a moderate but significant shortening of TCRB CDR3 length in all four CD4+ subsets. Naive, central memory and regulatory TCRB repertoires appeared to be more similar among patients than among healthy donors. Because cDNA rather than genomic DNA was sequenced, highly expressing activated cells could have been over-represented, although no difference in activation and CD3 levels was found between groups.

On this clone: Its recognized antigen is unknown. The input lacks base qualities; no much larger clone sits a single base away.

The entire isolated RNA was reverse transcribed using the High Capacity cDNA Reverse Transcription Kit, and thus expressed TCRB transcripts were sequenced. Deep immunoSEQ sequencing was performed on naive, central memory and regulatory T cell samples, with an average of about 3.6 million total reads per sample. Sorted cells were lysed in RLT buffer, and RNA was extracted using DNase-treated RNeasy Micro or Mini kits according to cell number. Each cell subset was processed on its own to prevent cross-contamination, while patient and healthy donor samples were processed together. Using the immunoSEQ multiplex PCR, TCRB sequences were amplified from cDNA into 87-bp fragments spanning the CDR3 region. The amplicons were sequenced using the Illumina HiSeq platform. In the paper's pipeline: Synthetic template baselines were used to correct PCR bias computationally, reads within Hamming distance 2 were collapsed, and singletons that could not be merged were discarded. Reads were aligned against IMGT to assign V, D and J genes, CDR3 length and insertions or deletions at six rearrangement sites. Within each subset, clonotype counts were normalized to sorted cell number, after which true diversity and Gini coefficients were computed with the tcR R package. The overlap coefficient, calculated on TCRB nucleotide sequences, was used to measure repertoire sharing. Drawn from immuneACCESS, this table holds only the in-frame rearrangements with V and J called that TCRdb kept. Clones are partly lost; checked studies trace under half to an unresolved V gene and leave the rest unexplained. Clone size and the V and J calls come from that table; the DNA yielded D and trimming. Present in this sample are roughly 150,000 clones, about 8.3% of which were seen just once. Of the sample, over 0.45% falls within the top ten clones.

From each donor, a single peripheral blood sample of 100 to 150 mL on average was drawn into heparinised tubes. A BD FACSAria II was used to sort naive, central memory, regulatory and stem cell-like memory CD4+ T cells with a panel that included CD45RO, CCR7, CD25, CD127, CD95 and CD27. A purity above 98% was achieved for all sorted populations. PBMCs were separated immediately by Lymphoprep density gradient centrifugation and were stained directly, without being cultured. So that batch effects would be minimized, each experiment stained and sorted samples in pairs, pairing one healthy donor with one patient. V was cut back by 7 bases and J by 3 bases, leaving a gap of 13 bases between them. The germline V gene supplies CDR1 SNHLY and CDR2 FYNNEI. The CDR3, cysteine through phenylalanine, is 13 amino acids long. Left in the record is the CDR3 DNA by itself, 39 bases read in frame from the first base.

The chain uses TRBV2 and TRBJ2-7, with the D gene call left open. The clonotype comes from a woman between 18 and 29 years old with type 1 diabetes. Sequencing was done on a sample of central memory CD4+ T cells from blood. This receptor carries the CDR3 CASTSLQYYEQYF. The DNA reads as follows: TGTGCCAGCACCAGTCTACAGTACTACGAGCAGTACTTC.